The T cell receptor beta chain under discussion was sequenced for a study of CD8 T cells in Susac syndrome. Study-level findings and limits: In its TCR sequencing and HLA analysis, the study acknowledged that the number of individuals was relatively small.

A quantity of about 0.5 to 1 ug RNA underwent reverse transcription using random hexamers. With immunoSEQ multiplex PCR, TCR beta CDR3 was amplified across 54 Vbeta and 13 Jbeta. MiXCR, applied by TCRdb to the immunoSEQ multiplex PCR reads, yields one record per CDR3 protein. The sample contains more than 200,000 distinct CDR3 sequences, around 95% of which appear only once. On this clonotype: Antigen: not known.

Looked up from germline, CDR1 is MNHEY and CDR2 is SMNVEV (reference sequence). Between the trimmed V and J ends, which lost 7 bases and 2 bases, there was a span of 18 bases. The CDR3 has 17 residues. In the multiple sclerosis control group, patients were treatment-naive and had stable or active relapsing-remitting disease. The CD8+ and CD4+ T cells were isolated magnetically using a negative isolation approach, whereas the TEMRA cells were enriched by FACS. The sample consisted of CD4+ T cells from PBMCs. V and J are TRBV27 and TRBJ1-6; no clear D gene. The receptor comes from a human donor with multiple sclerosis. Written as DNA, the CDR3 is TGTGCCAGCACCCGCACCCACCGGGCCGCCTATAATTCACCCCTCCACTTT. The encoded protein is CASTRTHRAAYNSPLHF.